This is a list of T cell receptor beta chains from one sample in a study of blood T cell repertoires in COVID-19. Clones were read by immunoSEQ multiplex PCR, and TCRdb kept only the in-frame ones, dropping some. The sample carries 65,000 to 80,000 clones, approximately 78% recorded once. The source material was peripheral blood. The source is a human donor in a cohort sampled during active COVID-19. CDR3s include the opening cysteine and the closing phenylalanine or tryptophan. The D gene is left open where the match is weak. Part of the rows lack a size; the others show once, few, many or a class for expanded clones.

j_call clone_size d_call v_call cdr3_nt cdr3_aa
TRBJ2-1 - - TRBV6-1 TGTGCCAGCAGTGAATTTCACTCACCCCATGAGCAGTTCTTC CASSEFHSPHEQFF
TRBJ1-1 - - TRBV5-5 TGTGCCAGCAGCTTAGGGGTCCGGTACACTGAAGCTTTCTTT CASSLGVRYTEAFF
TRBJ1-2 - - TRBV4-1 TGCGCCAGCAGCCCAACCTACGAGGGCGGCTACACCTTC CASSPTYEGGYTF
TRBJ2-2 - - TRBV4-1 TGCGCCAGCAGCCAAGGGGGAGGTGACACCGGGGAGCTGTTTTTT CASSQGGGDTGELFF
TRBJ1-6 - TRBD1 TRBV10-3 TGTGCCATCAGGGGGACAGGGTTCTATGATTCACCCCTCCACTTT CAIRGTGFYDSPLHF
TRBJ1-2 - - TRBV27 TGTGCCAGCAGTCAGCGGGGGCTAAGGTGGGATGGGGGCTACACCTTC CASSQRGLRWDGGYTF
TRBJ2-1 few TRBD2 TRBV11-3 TGTGCCAGCAGCTTAAGCGGGGGGGCCCACAATGAGCAGTTCTTC CASSLSGGAHNEQFF
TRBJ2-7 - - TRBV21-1 TGTGCCCGCTATAACAGGGAAGGCGAGCAGTACTTC CARYNREGEQYF
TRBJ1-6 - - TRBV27 TGTGCCAACCTCCAGGGGAATAATTCACCCCTCCACTTT CANLQGNNSPLHF
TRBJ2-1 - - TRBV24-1 TGTGCCACCAGTGATCCGGCACAGAGCTCCTACAATGAGCAGTTCTTC CATSDPAQSSYNEQFF
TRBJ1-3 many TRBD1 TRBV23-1 TGCGCCAGCAGTCTCCTACAGGGGGCTTTTGGAAATTTTGGAAACACCATATATTTT CASSLLQGAFGNFGNTIYF
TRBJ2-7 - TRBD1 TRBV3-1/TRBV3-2 TGTGCCAGCAGACGACGGGGACAGGGGTACGAGCAGTACTTC CASRRRGQGYEQYF
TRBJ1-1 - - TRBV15 TGTGCCACCAGCAGAGACCTTCGGCAGGGGAACACTGAAGCTTTCTTT CATSRDLRQGNTEAFF
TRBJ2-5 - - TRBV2 TGTGCCAGCACCGTGCAGGGGACGTCTCAAGAGACCCAGTACTTC CASTVQGTSQETQYF
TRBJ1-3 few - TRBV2 TGTGCCAGCAGTCGGGACAAGGTGGGAAACACCATATATTTT CASSRDKVGNTIYF
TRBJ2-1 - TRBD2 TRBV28 TGTGCCAGCAGCCTAACAGGGGTCCTAGCGGGAGGTGAGCAGTTCTTC CASSLTGVLAGGEQFF
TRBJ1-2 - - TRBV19 TGTGCCAGTAGGGCAGTGGGCTACACCTTC CASRAVGYTF
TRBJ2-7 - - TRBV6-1 TGTGCCAGCAGTTCCCCGGGCTCCTACGAGCAGTACTTC CASSSPGSYEQYF
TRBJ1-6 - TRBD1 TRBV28 TGTGCCAGCAGACCCGGGACAGGAAGGGGTTCACCCCTCCACTTT CASRPGTGRGSPLHF
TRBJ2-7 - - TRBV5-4 TGTGCCAGCAGCTTGCACAGTTCCTACGAGCAGTACTTC CASSLHSSYEQYF
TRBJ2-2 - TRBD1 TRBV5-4 TGTGCCAGCAGCATCCGGGACAGGAACACCGGGGAGCTGTTTTTT CASSIRDRNTGELFF
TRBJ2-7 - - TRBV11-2 TGTGCCAGCAGCTACGCGGCCTACGAGCAGTACTTC CASSYAAYEQYF
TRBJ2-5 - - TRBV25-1 TGTGCCAGCAGTTACAGGCGGAGCCAAGAGACCCAGTACTTC CASSYRRSQETQYF
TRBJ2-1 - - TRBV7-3 TGTGCCAGCAGCCCTGGGGGCGGGTACAATGAGCAGTTCTTC CASSPGGGYNEQFF
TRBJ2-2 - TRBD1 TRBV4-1 TGCGCCAGCAGCCAGAGGGGGACAGGGAACACCGGGGAGCTGTTTTTT CASSQRGTGNTGELFF
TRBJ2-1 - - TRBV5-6 TGTGCCAGCAGATTAGACAGTTACAATGAGCAGTTCTTC CASRLDSYNEQFF
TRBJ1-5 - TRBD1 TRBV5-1 TGCGCCAGCAGCACGGACAGGGGGCGAGCTTTTAAAGATCAGCCCCAGCATTTT CASSTDRGRAFKDQPQHF
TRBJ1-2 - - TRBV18 TGTGCCAGCTCCTCCCGGGACGGGGGAGATGGTAGTGGCTACACCTTC CASSSRDGGDGSGYTF
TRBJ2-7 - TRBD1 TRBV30 TGTGCCTGGTCCGCAGGGGGTGGCGAGCAGTACTTC CAWSAGGGEQYF
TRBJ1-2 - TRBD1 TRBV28 TGTGCCAGCAGCGGGACAGGGGGCGGCTATGGCTACACCTTC CASSGTGGGYGYTF
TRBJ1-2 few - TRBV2 TGTGCCAGCAGTGAACTACAGTTGAATAACTATGGCTACACCTTC CASSELQLNNYGYTF
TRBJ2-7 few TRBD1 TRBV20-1 TGCAGTGCAGGGACAGACTACGAGCAGTACTTC CSAGTDYEQYF
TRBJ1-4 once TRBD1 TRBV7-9 TGTGCCAGCAGCTTAGTGGAGACAGGGGGCATTTTGGATGAAAAACTGTTTTTT CASSLVETGGILDEKLFF
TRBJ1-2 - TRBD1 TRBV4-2 TGTGCCAGCAGCCAACAACCCCGAGGGACAGGGATCTATGGCTACACCTTC CASSQQPRGTGIYGYTF
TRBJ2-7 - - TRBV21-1 TGTGCCAGCAGCAAGATGATCCGGGGACAGACCCTTTTAACCTACGAGCAGTACTTC CASSKMIRGQTLLTYEQYF
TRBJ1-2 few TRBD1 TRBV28 TGTGCCAGCAGCGGGACAGGGGGCGGTGTTTATGGCTACACCTTC CASSGTGGGVYGYTF
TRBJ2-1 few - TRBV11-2 TGTGCCAGCAGCTTAGAAGGGCGCGGAGGATATGAGCAGTTCTTC CASSLEGRGGYEQFF
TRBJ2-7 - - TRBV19 TGTGCCAGTAGTCCGGGGGACAGCAGCTCCTACGAGCAGTACTTC CASSPGDSSSYEQYF
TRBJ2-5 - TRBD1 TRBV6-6 TGTGCCAGCAGTGGACAGGGGACGGAGACCCAGTACTTC CASSGQGTETQYF
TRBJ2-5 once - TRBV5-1 TGCGCCAGCCACGGGGGAGGTTCGTCAGAGACCCAGTACTTC CASHGGGSSETQYF
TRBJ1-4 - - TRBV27 TGTGCCAGCAGTCCGTACGAGGCAACTAATGAAAAACTGTTTTTT CASSPYEATNEKLFF
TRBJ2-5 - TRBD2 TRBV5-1 TGCGCCAGCAGCTTTAGCGGGGGCCCGCGGGAGACCCAGTACTTC CASSFSGGPRETQYF
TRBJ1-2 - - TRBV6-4 TGTGCCAGCACCTCCTGGGGCGCCGATGGCTACACCTTC CASTSWGADGYTF
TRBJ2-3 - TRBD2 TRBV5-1 TGCGCCAGCAGCTTTAGCGGGGGGGCCGGAGATACGCAGTATTTT CASSFSGGAGDTQYF